This T cell receptor (beta chain) was identified during a study of shared clonotypes between healthy human individuals. Notes on the study in general: A reduction in generation probabilities was seen for non-shared clonotypes relative to those shared by all four donors. Rarefaction analysis demonstrated incomplete sorted-subset sequencing notwithstanding large depth.

The assay ran at deep level. Authors' data handling: Without quality scores, immunoSEQ junctional reads could not be filtered like full-length reads. The table came from immunoSEQ multiplex PCR; TCRdb's copy has only in-frame clones and leaves some out. Clone size and V and J calls were adopted from that table, with D and trimming inferred from the DNA. The sample lists 950,000 to 1,300,000 clones, about 74% occurring once. Comments on this clone: The antigen is undetermined.

The sequencing input was memory CD4+ T cells sorted from blood. Specified subset: CD45RA-negative fraction. The sequence was collected from a man in his late teens or twenties in good health.

CDR3 protein: CASSFDGLTEAFF. The CDR3 DNA follows: TGTGCCAGCAGCTTCGACGGCCTCACTGAAGCTTTCTTT. The V call is TRBV7-3, the J call TRBJ1-1; no firm D call. Germline V CDR1 and CDR2: SGHTA, FQGTGA. The CDR3 length is 13 residues. The germline V and J ends were trimmed by 3 bases and 4 bases, with 9 bases remaining between them. Looking up the rest from reference TRBV7-3 and TRBJ1-1 gives the full variable domain: GAGVSQTPSNKVTEKGKYVELRCDPISGHTALYWYRQSLGQGPEFLIYFQGTGAADDSGLPNDRFFAVRPEGSVSTLKIQRTERGDSAVYLCASSFDGLTEAFFGQGTRLTVV.